The 22 T cell receptor beta chains listed next were all sequenced from one sample in a study of monozygotic twins with cystic fibrosis. Here immunoSEQ multiplex PCR was the method, and the copy in TCRdb shows in-frame clones only, minus some. The sample contains about 9,200 clones, over 99% of which appear only once. Sequenced sample: blood. Every receptor here comes from a man younger than 30 with cystic fibrosis.

The rearrangement uses TRBV7-8 and TRBJ2-3; D is uncertain. CDR1 is SGHVS, CDR2 FQNEAQ, per germline. V gave up 1 base and J gave up 2 bases, with 10 bases separating them. The CDR3 has 15 residues. This chain's CDR3 is CASSLGLGNTDTQYF. In DNA form, the CDR3 reads TGTGCCAGCAGCTTAGGGCTGGGAAACACAGATACGCAGTATTTT.

The J gene is TRBJ1-2, the V gene TRBV28; D is ambiguous. The germline V gene has CDR1 MDHEN and CDR2 SYDVKM. The CDR3 runs 14 residues. V lost 3 bases to trimming and J lost 4 bases, with 12 bases between them. This CDR3 reads CASSLGINLYGYTF. CDR3 in DNA: TGTGCCAGCAGTTTGGGTATAAACCTCTATGGCTACACCTTC.

The chain links TRBV2 to TRBJ2-4; D possibly corresponds to TRBD2 (5 bases). In germline, CDR1 is SNHLY, CDR2 FYNNEI. The CDR3 runs to 15 residues. Trimming removed 5 bases at V and 0 bases at J, with 11 bases between. Written as DNA, the CDR3 is TGTGCCAGCAGTAGCCAGCGGCTAGCCAAAAACATTCAGTACTTC. Amino acid sequence: CASSSQRLAKNIQYF. Based on the CDR3 plus reference TRBV2 and TRBJ2-4, the full variable domain is EPEVTQTPSHQVTQMGQEVILRCVPISNHLYFYWYRQILGQKVEFLVSFYNNEISEKSEIFDDQFSVERPDGSNFTLKIRSTKLEDSAMYFCASSSQRLAKNIQYFGAGTRLSVL.

This clone appeared a single time. The chain employs TRBV7-2 and TRBJ2-3; no definite D call. Per the germline V gene, CDR1 is SGHTA and CDR2 is FQGNSA. The CDR3 length is 14 residues. V was pared by 5 bases and J by 2 bases, with 11 bases between. CDR3 protein: CASSPRTNTDTQYF. The CDR3 bases are TGTGCCAGCAGCCCACGGACCAACACAGATACGCAGTATTTT.

The rearrangement links TRBV10-2 to TRBJ2-3, with D perhaps TRBD1 (6 bases). CDR3 length equals 15 residues. V was trimmed by 6 bases and J by 2 bases, leaving 15 bases between them. The V gene's germline CDR1 is WSHSY and CDR2 SAAADI. CDR3 nucleotides: TGCGCCAGCAGCCAGGGGACCGTCCACACAGATACGCAGTATTTT. Translated: CASSQGTVHTDTQYF.

CDR3: CSVEDHDSTGIEQYF. The DNA of the CDR3 is TGCAGCGTTGAAGATCATGATTCGACAGGGATCGAGCAGTACTTC. The chain links TRBV29-1 to TRBJ2-7; TRBD1 matches 7 bases. Germline V gene lookup returns CDR1 SQVTM and CDR2 ANQGSEA. CDR3 size: 15 residues. The V and J ends lost 0 bases and 6 bases, in that order; junction bases with no gene match: 11.

The chain combines TRBV10-3 with TRBJ1-2; perhaps TRBD1 as D (6 bases). The CDR3 spans 17 residues. CDR1 ENHRY and CDR2 SYGVKD come from the germline V gene. Trimming cost V 6 bases and J 0 bases, with 20 bases left between them. The DNA of the CDR3 is TGTGCCATCAGGGGGGAGGGCGGACAGAATCCTAACTATGGCTACACCTTC. The encoded protein is CAIRGEGGQNPNYGYTF.

This chain links TRBV6-5 with TRBJ1-3, with D possibly TRBD1 on 6 matching bases. The length of the CDR3 is 14 residues. The germline V gene encodes CDR1 MNHEY and CDR2 SVGAGI. The V gene lost 6 bases and the J gene lost 0 bases, with 9 bases spanning the gap. CDR3: CASSGQLSGNTIYF. The DNA of the CDR3 is TGTGCCAGCAGCGGACAGCTCTCTGGAAACACCATATATTTT.

The V call is TRBV5-6, the J call TRBJ1-1; D remains ambiguous. The CDR3 has 12 residues. Per the germline V gene, CDR1 is SGHDT and CDR2 is YYEEEE. Trimming shortened V by 2 bases and J by 2 bases, and 4 bases separated the two germline ends. The CDR3 is CASSFINTEAFF. The CDR3 nucleotides read TGTGCCAGCAGCTTCATTAACACTGAAGCTTTCTTT.

The rearrangement uses TRBV19 and TRBJ1-2; a possible D gene is TRBD1 (5 bases). Between the trimmed V and J ends, which lost 4 bases and 7 bases, there was a span of 22 bases. This CDR3 comprises 16 residues. In germline, CDR1 is LNHDA, CDR2 SQIVND (reference sequence). CDR3 sequence (DNA): TGTGCCAGTAGTACGTCTCTGGGGGTTCGGGGAACTGGCTACACCTTC. Amino acid sequence: CASSTSLGVRGTGYTF.

This clone was recorded only once. The rearrangement joins TRBV5-4 to TRBJ2-7, with D perhaps assigned TRBD1 or TRBD2 (7 bases each). V was cut by 4 bases and J by 6 bases, with 17 bases left in between. The CDR3 loop spans 14 amino acids. CDR1 is SGHNT, CDR2 YYREEE, per germline (reference sequence). CDR3 loop: CASSLMGGGSEQYF. The DNA for the CDR3 is TGTGCCAGCAGCCTAATGGGAGGGGGCTCCGAGCAGTACTTC.

The chain joins TRBV6-1 to TRBJ2-5; the match to TRBD1 covers 7 bases. Losses at the gene ends were 3 bases for V and 2 bases for J; bases not matched to a gene: 9. The V gene's germline CDR1 is MNHNS and CDR2 SASEGT. The CDR3 runs 16 residues. CDR3 region: CASSDYGTAPQETQYF. The CDR3 DNA follows: TGTGCCAGCAGTGATTACGGGACAGCCCCACAAGAGACCCAGTACTTC.

The chain has TRBV6-6 and TRBJ1-1; D gene uncertain. Germline-derived CDR1 and CDR2 are MNHNY and SVGAGI (reference sequence). There are 12 residues in the CDR3. V lost 5 bases and J 1 base, leaving 5 bases between the germline ends. The CDR3 sequence: CASSGGNTEAFF. CDR3 DNA: TGTGCCAGCAGTGGCGGGAACACTGAAGCTTTCTTT.

The chain is built from TRBV18 and TRBJ1-5, with 10 bases matching TRBD1. V was pared by 2 bases and J by 5 bases, with 12 bases of the junction left unmatched. The germline gives CDR1 KGHSH, CDR2 LQKENI. The CDR3 has 18 amino acids. This chain's CDR3 is CASSPRDRGLLGDQPQHF. The CDR3 nucleotides read TGTGCCAGCTCACCAAGGGACAGGGGCCTCCTCGGGGATCAGCCCCAGCATTTT.

Concerning this clone: At one of its ends the junction is not consistent with the germline gene, which may arise from a read error. The chain is built from TRBV28 and TRBJ2-5; the D gene could be TRBD1 or TRBD2 (6 bases each). The germline V gene has CDR1 MDHEN and CDR2 SYDVKM. This CDR3 is 12 amino acids long. The CDR3 nucleotides read TGTGCCAGCAGTTCACTTACAGCGAGGGGGGACTTC. It codes for CASSSLTARGDF.

The CDR3 DNA reads TGTGCCAGCAGCTTAGACAGAGTCACAGATACGCAGTATTTT. Translated, it gives CASSLDRVTDTQYF. The chain links TRBV7-6 to TRBJ2-3; D unresolved. V was shortened by 1 base and J by 2 bases, with 7 bases between the two germline ends. Germline V gene sequence: CDR1 SGHVS, CDR2 FNYEAQ. The CDR3 is 14 amino acids.

The J gene is TRBJ1-1, the V gene TRBV4-3; a possible D gene is TRBD1 (5 bases). V dropped 2 bases and J dropped 4 bases, with 17 bases sitting between them. The CDR3 totals 16 residues. CDR1 and CDR2 from the germline V gene are LGHNA and YSLEER. The DNA for the CDR3 is TGCGCCAGCAGCCAAATCCCGGCTCTGGGGGGCACTGAAGCTTTCTTT. This gives the protein CASSQIPALGGTEAFF.

The table lists this clone with a count of one. The V call is TRBV19, the J call TRBJ1-1; D might be TRBD1 (5 bases). Looked up from germline, CDR1 is LNHDA and CDR2 is SQIVND (reference sequence). V was trimmed by 4 bases and J by 1 base, leaving 7 bases between them. The CDR3 is 13 residues long. The CDR3 sequence is CASSSTGNTEAFF. DNA of the CDR3: TGTGCCAGTAGTAGCACAGGGAACACTGAAGCTTTCTTT.

This chain uses TRBV5-1 with TRBJ1-5, with D perhaps matching TRBD1 (5 bases). This CDR3 has 14 amino acids. Deletions cut 0 bases from V and 3 bases from J, with 7 bases between. Looked up from germline, CDR1 is SGHRS and CDR2 is YFSETQ. The CDR3 protein is CASSLGQNNQPQHF. CDR3 in DNA: TGCGCCAGCAGCTTGGGACAGAACAATCAGCCCCAGCATTTT. Variable domain in full (rest from reference TRBV5-1 and TRBJ1-5): KAGVTQTPRYLIKTRGQQVTLSCSPISGHRSVSWYQQTPGQGLQFLFEYFSETQRNKGNFPGRFSGRQFSNSRSEMNVSTLELGDSALYLCASSLGQNNQPQHFGDGTRLSIL.

The V gene is TRBV5-1, the J gene TRBJ2-1; a possible D gene is TRBD2 (5 bases). Trimming pared 0 bases from V and 0 bases from J, leaving 10 bases between. In germline, CDR1 is SGHRS, CDR2 YFSETQ. The CDR3 contains 16 residues. The chain's CDR3 is CASSLEAGSSYNEQFF. The CDR3 region has the DNA TGCGCCAGCAGCTTGGAGGCGGGCAGCTCCTACAATGAGCAGTTCTTC. Full variable domain (outside the CDR3, taken from reference TRBV5-1 and TRBJ2-1): KAGVTQTPRYLIKTRGQQVTLSCSPISGHRSVSWYQQTPGQGLQFLFEYFSETQRNKGNFPGRFSGRQFSNSRSEMNVSTLELGDSALYLCASSLEAGSSYNEQFFGPGTRLTVL.

The chain combines TRBV18 with TRBJ1-2, with 7 bases that match TRBD1. The CDR3 is made up of 15 amino acids. Trimming took 2 bases from V and 7 from J; bases not matched to a gene: 10. Germline V gene data show CDR1 as KGHSH and CDR2 as LQKENI. The CDR3 nucleotides are TGTGCCAGCTCACCAACCGGGACAGAAAGTATTGGCTACACCTTC. Translation gives CASSPTGTESIGYTF.

This chain connects TRBV9 to TRBJ2-1, with D tentatively TRBD2 (6 bases). The V gene lost 0 bases and the J gene lost 4 bases, with 11 bases spanning the gap. The germline V gene has CDR1 SGDLS and CDR2 YYNGEE. The length of the CDR3 is 15 residues. CDR3 protein: CASSVAAGLYNEQFF. CDR3 in DNA: TGTGCCAGCAGCGTAGCTGCGGGACTTTACAATGAGCAGTTCTTC. The whole variable domain, remainder taken from reference TRBV9 and TRBJ2-1, is DSGVTQTPKHLITATGQRVTLRCSPRSGDLSVYWYQQSLDQGLQFLIQYYNGEERAKGNILERFSAQQFPDLHSELNLSSLELGDSALYFCASSVAAGLYNEQFFGPGTRLTVL.